One sample yielded the 9 T cell receptor beta chains listed below, sequenced in a study of T cell repertoires in cytomegalovirus infection. Each CDR3 protein gets one entry after TCRdb re-called the reads with MiXCR. The profile shows under 350,000 distinct CDR3 sequences, about 9.2% of them singletons. Sequencing input: PBMCs. The receptors were sampled from a human donor in good health (CMV status not recorded). Some clones in this sample may be carry-over from other donors' samples.

This clonotype was counted ten times or more. The chain has TRBV5-1 and TRBJ2-4; TRBD1 matches at 10 bases. The trim removed 1 base at V and 4 bases at J, leaving 8 bases unmatched. Germline assignment: CDR1 SGHRS and CDR2 YFSETQ. This CDR3 is built from 17 residues. Here the CDR3 reads CASSLTGQGYKKNIQYF. The CDR3 DNA follows: TGCGCCAGCAGCTTGACGGGACAGGGGTACAAGAAAAACATTCAGTACTTC.

At least ten counts were recorded for this clonotype. This chain joins TRBV29-1 and TRBJ1-4; 9 bases map to TRBD1. CDR1 SQVTM and CDR2 ANQGSEA come from the germline V gene. Trimming at V came to 4 bases and at J to 5 bases, leaving 5 bases not matched to a gene. The CDR3 sequence is 14 residues long. CDR3 bases: TGCAGCGTTGGGGGGGGACAGGGAAATGAAAAACTGTTTTTT. Amino acids: CSVGGGQGNEKLFF.

This clonotype has at least ten counts. This chain uses TRBV7-8 with TRBJ1-1, with 9 bases identical to TRBD1. The CDR3 contains 13 residues. Trimming took 4 bases from V and 7 from J; bases not matched to a gene: 4. Germline lookup yields CDR1 SGHVS and CDR2 FQNEAQ. CDR3 protein: CASSYRQGDEAFF. The CDR3 DNA sequence: TGTGCCAGCAGCTATAGACAGGGGGATGAAGCTTTCTTT.

This chain links TRBV7-9 with TRBJ1-1; D unclear. The V end was cut by 2 bases, the J end by 4 bases, with 17 bases between. This CDR3 has 16 residues. Germline V gene data show CDR1 as SEHNR and CDR2 as FQNEAQ (reference sequence). The CDR3 nucleotides are TGTGCCAGCAGCTTAAGACAACTAGGCGGGTTCACTGAAGCTTTCTTT. Translated: CASSLRQLGGFTEAFF.

This clonotype was detected a few times. This chain joins TRBV29-1 and TRBJ2-1; 10 bases align to TRBD1. Losses at the gene ends were 7 bases for V and 8 bases for J; bases not matched to a gene: 8. The germline gives CDR1 SQVTM, CDR2 ANQGSEA. This CDR3 comprises 13 residues. CDR3 region: CSARTGGGYEQFF. The CDR3 DNA sequence: TGCAGCGCCCGGACAGGGGGAGGGTATGAGCAGTTCTTC.

This clonotype was picked up many times. This rearrangement joins TRBV7-9 to TRBJ1-2, with TRBD1 as a possible D gene (5 bases). The CDR3 has 15 residues. Trimming took off 2 bases at V and 5 bases at J, with 15 bases between the two ends. The germline CDR1 and CDR2 sequences are SEHNR and FQNEAQ (reference sequence). Here the CDR3 reads CASSLIGGTPYGYTF. DNA for the CDR3: TGTGCCAGCAGCTTAATAGGTGGGACCCCGTATGGCTACACCTTC.

This clonotype has ten or more counts. The CDR3 DNA sequence: TGTGCCAGCAGCCAAGTGGGGGGTGGAGAGCAGTACGTC. Its protein product is CASSQVGGGEQYV. The chain is built from TRBV14 and TRBJ2-7; TRBD2 might be the D (6 bases). The CDR3 spans 13 residues. V shed 1 base and J shed 7 bases, with 11 bases lying between them. Germline CDR1 and CDR2: SGHDN and FVKESK.

Only a few counts were recorded for this clonotype. The V gene is TRBV6-5, the J gene TRBJ2-1; D is perhaps TRBD1 (6 bases). This CDR3 region has 17 residues. V was cut by 2 bases and J by 0 bases, with 14 bases left in between. Germline values: CDR1 MNHEY, CDR2 SVGAGI. The CDR3 sequence: CASSYGGGFSSYNEQFF. DNA of the CDR3: TGTGCCAGCAGTTACGGGGGCGGTTTCAGCTCCTACAATGAGCAGTTCTTC.

This clonotype was recorded at least ten times. The chain is built from TRBV5-6 and TRBJ2-1; the match to TRBD1 covers 9 bases. Germline V CDR1 and CDR2: SGHDT, YYEEEE. The V gene end was trimmed by 4 bases and the J gene end by 7 bases; junction bases not matched to a gene: 15. The CDR3 loop spans 17 amino acids. The CDR3 here is CASSRQNRGRFVNEQFF. CDR3 DNA sequence: TGTGCCAGCAGCCGTCAAAACAGGGGGCGTTTTGTTAATGAGCAGTTCTTC.